The sequence of this TCR beta chain was determined in a study of blood T cell repertoires in COVID-19. Assay used: immunoSEQ multiplex PCR; TCRdb lists only in-frame clones, some missing. Of about 58,000 clones in the sample, 85% to 90% were seen once. The sample taken for sequencing was peripheral blood. The sequence came from a man aged 55-75 years with acute or convalescent COVID-19.

CDR3 coding DNA: TGTGCCTGGAGTGTACTAGGAGTGGTCGGGGAAAAACTGTTTTTT. This translates into CAWSVLGVVGEKLFF. The chain links TRBV30 to TRBJ1-4; D is uncertain. The germline V gene encodes CDR1 GTSNPN and CDR2 SVGIG (reference sequence). The CDR3 has 15 amino acids. Trimming stripped 0 bases from V and 8 bases from J, with 16 bases between.